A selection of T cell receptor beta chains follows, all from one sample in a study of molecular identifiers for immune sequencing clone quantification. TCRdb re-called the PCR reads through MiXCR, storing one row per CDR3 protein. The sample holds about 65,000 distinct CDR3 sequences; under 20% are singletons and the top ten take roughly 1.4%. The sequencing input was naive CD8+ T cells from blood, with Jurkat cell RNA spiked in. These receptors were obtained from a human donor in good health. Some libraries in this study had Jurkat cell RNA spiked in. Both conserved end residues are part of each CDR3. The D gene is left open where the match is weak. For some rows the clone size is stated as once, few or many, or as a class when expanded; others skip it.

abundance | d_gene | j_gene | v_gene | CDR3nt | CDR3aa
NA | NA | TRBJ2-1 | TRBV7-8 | TGTGACAGCAGCCCCACTACCGTTGAGCAGTTCTTC | CDSSPTTVEQFF
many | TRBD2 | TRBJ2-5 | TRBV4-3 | TGCGCCAGCAGCCAAGAGCTAGCGGGAGCATCTATCCAAGAGACCCAGTACTTC | CASSQELAGASIQETQYF
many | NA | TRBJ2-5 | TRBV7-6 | TGTGCCAGCAGCTTCGCTAGCGAATCCCAAGAGACCCAGTACTTC | CASSFASESQETQYF
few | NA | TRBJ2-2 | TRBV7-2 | TGTGCCAGCAGCCCAATTACAGGGACCGGGTGGTCCGGGGAGCTGTTTTTT | CASSPITGTGWSGELFF
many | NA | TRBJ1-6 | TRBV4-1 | TGCGCCAGCAGCCAATATCGTGGTGGAGAGAATTCACCCCTCCACTTT | CASSQYRGGENSPLHF
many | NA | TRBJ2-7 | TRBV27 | TGTGCCAGCAGTTCCGGGACCGGGCCGATGAACGAGCAGTACTTC | CASSSGTGPMNEQYF
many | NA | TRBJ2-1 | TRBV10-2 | TGCGCCAGCAGCGGACCACATCGGACAGGACACGGGGCGGGGGAGCAGTTCTTC | CASSGPHRTGHGAGEQFF
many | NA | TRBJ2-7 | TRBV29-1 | TGCAGCGTTAGACTCACACTTACCGAGCAGTACTTC | CSVRLTLTEQYF
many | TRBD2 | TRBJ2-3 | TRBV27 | TGTGCCAGCAGTTTGGTGCTAGCGGGCGAAGATACGCAGTATTTT | CASSLVLAGEDTQYF
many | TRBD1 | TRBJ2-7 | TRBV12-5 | TGTGCTAGTGGTTTGGAGGACAGGGAAGTCTACGAGCAGTACTTC | CASGLEDREVYEQYF
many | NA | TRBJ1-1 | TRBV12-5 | TGTGCTAGTGGTTGGGGGACCGCGAACACTGAAGCTTTCTTT | CASGWGTANTEAFF
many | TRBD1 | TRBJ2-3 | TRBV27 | TGTGCCAGCAGTTGGGACAGAAGCACAGATACGCAGTATTTT | CASSWDRSTDTQYF
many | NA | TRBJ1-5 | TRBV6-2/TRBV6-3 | TGTGCCAGCGGGCCCTTAGGGGGCAATCAGCCCCAGCATTTT | CASGPLGGNQPQHF
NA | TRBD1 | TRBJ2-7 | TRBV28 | TGTGCCAGCAGTTTGCCAGGGGGCGATTACGAGCAGTACTTC | CASSLPGGDYEQYF
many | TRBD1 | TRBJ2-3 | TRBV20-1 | TGCAGTGCTAGAGCCTACCCGGGACAGGGTCTAGATACGCAGTATTTT | CSARAYPGQGLDTQYF
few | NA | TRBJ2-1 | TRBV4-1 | NA | CASSFGLGIGNELFF
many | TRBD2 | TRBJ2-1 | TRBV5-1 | TGCGCCAGCAGCTTGACTCGGGCCTTAATTAGCGGGAGTAACGCTGAGCAGTTCTTC | CASSLTRALISGSNAEQFF
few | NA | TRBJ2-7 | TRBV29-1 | TGCAGCGTTGTAGTTAACTTCTCCTACGAGCAGTACTTC | CSVVVNFSYEQYF